This TCR beta chain was documented in a study of cytomegalovirus exposure and HLA in healthy donors. A multiplex PCR was run with 60 Vbeta primers and 13 Jbeta primers. Data came from immunoSEQ multiplex PCR; TCRdb stores just in-frame clones and leaves some out. This table has around 130,000 clones, around 81% appearing once. Study results and caveats: It was reported that the classifier diagnosed cytomegalovirus status with high specificity and sensitivity in both the original and validation cohorts. In a later analysis, V- and J-gene trimming of beta chains associated with a DCLRE1C missense variant, replicated independently.

This clone was detected only a few times. The antigen remains unidentified. Material for sequencing was PBMCs. This clonotype was obtained from a man younger than 35 in good health and CMV-seronegative.

The DNA for the CDR3 is TGTGCCAGCCTTGCGGCCGGAACGAGTTCACCCCTCCACTTT. This translates into CASLAAGTSSPLHF. The chain joins TRBV6-1 to TRBJ1-6; D not resolved. The length of the CDR3 is 14 residues. Germline CDR1 MNHNS, CDR2 SASEGT. Trimming removed 8 bases from V and 9 bases from J, with 17 bases in between.